The 9 T cell receptor beta chains below were found in one sample sequenced in a study of T-cell reconstitution after alpha-beta-depleted transplantation in children. TCRbeta library preparation incorporated unique molecular identifiers. TCRdb redid the calling of the PCR reads with MiXCR, one entry per CDR3 protein. The sample carries hundreds of thousands of distinct CDR3 sequences, over 8% recorded once. Sequenced material: PBMCs from the stem cell graft donor, taken from the stem cell graft. All receptors come from a human donor who donated a stem cell graft to a child with SCID.

This clonotype was detected a few times. This sequence joins TRBV5-8 and TRBJ2-2; 8 bases fit TRBD1. The CDR3 extends over 15 amino acids. J gave up 2 bases and V 2 bases, and 2 bases lay outside the gene matches. Per the germline V gene, CDR1 is SGHTS and CDR2 is YDEGEE. CDR3 nucleotide sequence: TGTGCCAGCAGCTTCAGGGGGCGCAACACCGGGGAGCTGTTTTTT. This translates into CASSFRGRNTGELFF.

This clonotype was recorded at least ten times. This chain uses TRBV12-3 or TRBV12-4 with TRBJ2-2; tentatively, D is TRBD1 (6 bases). This CDR3 spans 15 amino acids. Trimming stripped 5 bases from V and 1 base from J, with 11 bases between. The CDR3 nucleotides are TGTGCCAGCAGTCCCCTGGACAGGAACACCGGGGAGCTGTTTTTT. This codes for CASSPLDRNTGELFF.

This clonotype turned up a few times. This rearrangement joins TRBV5-1 to TRBJ2-6, with D possibly matching TRBD1 (6 bases). V lost 7 bases and J 0 bases, leaving 14 bases between the germline ends. CDR3 length: 16 residues. Germline V CDR1 and CDR2: SGHRS, YFSETQ. The CDR3 region is CASYGQTDSGANVLTF. CDR3 nucleotides: TGCGCCAGCTATGGACAGACAGACTCTGGGGCCAACGTCCTGACTTTC.

This clonotype has more than one count but fewer than ten. The V call is TRBV19, the J call TRBJ1-2; D is ambiguous. Germline CDR1 LNHDA, CDR2 SQIVND (reference sequence). This CDR3 comprises 12 residues. V lost 8 bases and J 2 bases, leaving 9 bases between the germline ends. CDR3 amino acids: CASDSLNYGYTF. CDR3 coding DNA: TGTGCCAGTGATAGTTTGAACTATGGCTACACCTTC.

Ten or more counts support this clonotype. The rearrangement links TRBV7-9 to TRBJ2-7; 10 nucleotides align to TRBD1. Germline CDR1 reads SEHNR; CDR2 reads FQNEAQ (reference sequence). This CDR3 spans 15 amino acids. Trimming cost V 5 bases and J 2 bases; bases outside gene matches: 6. CDR3 loop: CASSRPGQGTYEQYF. CDR3 nucleotides: TGTGCCAGCAGCCGACCGGGACAGGGGACCTACGAGCAGTACTTC.

The table lists this clonotype with a few counts. The chain is built from TRBV12-3 or TRBV12-4 and TRBJ2-5; TRBD2 matches 8 bases. V trimming: 6 bases; J trimming: 3 bases; junction bases outside the gene matches: 6. This CDR3 contains 14 residues. The DNA for the CDR3 is TGTGCCAGCAGCATAGCGGGGAGGGAAGAGACCCAGTACTTC. This sequence encodes CASSIAGREETQYF.

V is TRBV7-8 and J is TRBJ2-5; unclear D gene. V lost 8 bases to trimming and J lost 7 bases, with 11 bases between them. The germline CDR1 and CDR2 sequences are SGHVS and FQNEAQ. This CDR3 comprises 11 residues. The CDR3 region has the DNA TGTGCCAGCGGGCCCCCAGGGACCCAGTACTTC. The encoded protein is CASGPPGTQYF.

Note on this clonotype: One end of the junction does not line up with germline, which may come from a read error. CDR3 residues: CACSSTRQFGPTNEKLFF. The CDR3, as DNA: TGTGCCTGCAGTTCCACCCGACAGTTCGGGCCAACTAATGAAAAACTGTTTTTT. The chain joins TRBV2 to TRBJ1-4; D might be TRBD1 (5 bases). The germline CDR1 and CDR2 sequences are SNHLY and FYNNEI. CDR3 length: 18 amino acids.

This clonotype occurred many times. DNA for the CDR3: TGTGCCAGCAGCTTTGGCTGGGGAGCTAGCACAGATACGCAGTATTTT. Translation gives CASSFGWGASTDTQYF. The chain links TRBV7-9 to TRBJ2-3; a weak D match, TRBD2 (5 bases). The germline CDR1 and CDR2 sequences are SEHNR and FQNEAQ (reference sequence). This CDR3 is built from 16 residues. V lost 3 bases, J lost 0 bases, and 13 bases lay in between.